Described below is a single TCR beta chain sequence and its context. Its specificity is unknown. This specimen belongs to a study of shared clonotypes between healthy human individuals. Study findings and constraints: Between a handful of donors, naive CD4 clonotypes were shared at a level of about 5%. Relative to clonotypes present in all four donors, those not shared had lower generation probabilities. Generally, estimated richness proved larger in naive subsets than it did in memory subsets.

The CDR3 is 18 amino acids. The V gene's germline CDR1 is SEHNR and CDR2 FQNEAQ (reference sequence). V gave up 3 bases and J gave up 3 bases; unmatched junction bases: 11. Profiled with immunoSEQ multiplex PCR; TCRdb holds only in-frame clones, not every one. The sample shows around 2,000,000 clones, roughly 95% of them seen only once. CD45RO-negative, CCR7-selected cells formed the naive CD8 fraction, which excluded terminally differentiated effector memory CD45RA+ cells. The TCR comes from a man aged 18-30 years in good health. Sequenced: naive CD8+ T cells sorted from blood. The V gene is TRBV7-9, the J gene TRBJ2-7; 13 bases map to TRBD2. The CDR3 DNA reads TGTGCCAGCAGCTTCGTCCAAGGACTAGCGGGAGCAGGCTACGAGCAGTACTTC. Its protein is CASSFVQGLAGAGYEQYF.